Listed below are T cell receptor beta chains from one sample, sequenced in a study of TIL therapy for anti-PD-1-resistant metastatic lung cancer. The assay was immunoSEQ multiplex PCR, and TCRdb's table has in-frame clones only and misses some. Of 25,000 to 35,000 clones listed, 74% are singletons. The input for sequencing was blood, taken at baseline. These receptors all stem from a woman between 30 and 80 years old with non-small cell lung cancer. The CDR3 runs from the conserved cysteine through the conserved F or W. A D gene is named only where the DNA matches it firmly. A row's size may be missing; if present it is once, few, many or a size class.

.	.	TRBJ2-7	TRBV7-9	CASSRTRESSYEQYF
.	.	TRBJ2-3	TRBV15	CATSRGTAASTDTQYF
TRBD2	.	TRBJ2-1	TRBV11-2	CASSSNLIAGVLYNEQFF
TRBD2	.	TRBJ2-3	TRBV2	CASSDGGGPLGTDTQYF
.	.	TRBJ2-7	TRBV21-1	CASSMPVAGPTVYEQYF
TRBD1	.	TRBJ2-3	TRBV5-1	CASSLVGGRDTQYF
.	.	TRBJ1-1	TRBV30	CAWSFGQYNTEAFF
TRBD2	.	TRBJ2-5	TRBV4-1	CASSQVVPGGHKETQYF
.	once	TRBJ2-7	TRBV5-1	CASSLVRRIAASYEQYF
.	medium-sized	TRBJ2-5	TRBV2	CASKGGGAQETQYF
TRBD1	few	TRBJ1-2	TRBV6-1	CASSDGTGDSGGYTF
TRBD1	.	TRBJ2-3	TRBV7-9	CASSPGTGFTDTQYF
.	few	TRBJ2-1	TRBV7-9	CASSSLAGGNEQFF
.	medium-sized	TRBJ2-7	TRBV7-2	CASSPRGFEFEQYF
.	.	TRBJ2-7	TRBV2	CASSLGGANYEQYF
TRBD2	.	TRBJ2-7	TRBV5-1	CASSLDTASGTKYEQYF
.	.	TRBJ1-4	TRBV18	CASSGPGSKFEKLFF
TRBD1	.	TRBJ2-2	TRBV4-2	CASSARDRGTGELFF
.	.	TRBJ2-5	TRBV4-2	CASSQVADPTYQEAQYF
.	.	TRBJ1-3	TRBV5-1	CASSLGQAGSGNTIYF
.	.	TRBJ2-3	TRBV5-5	CASSLLDGRTDTQYF
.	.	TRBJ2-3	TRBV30	CAWSAGTGTDTQYF
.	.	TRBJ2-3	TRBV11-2	CASSPRRVLAEDTQYF
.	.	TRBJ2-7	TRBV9	CASSVGATRSYEQYF
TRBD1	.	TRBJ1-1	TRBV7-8	CASSWTGGNTEAFF
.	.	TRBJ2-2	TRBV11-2	CASSFSAATGELFF
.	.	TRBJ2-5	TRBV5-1	CASSPRRYQETQYF
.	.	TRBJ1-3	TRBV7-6	CASSYAAGNTIYF
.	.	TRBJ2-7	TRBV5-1	CASSSLRESYEQYF
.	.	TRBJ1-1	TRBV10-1	CASNQGPSNTEAFF
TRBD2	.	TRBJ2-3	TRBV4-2	CASSQDGFGRGEHTQYF
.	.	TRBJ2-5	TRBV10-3	CAISGEGETQYF
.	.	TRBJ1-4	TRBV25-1	CASSVPGSTNEKLFF
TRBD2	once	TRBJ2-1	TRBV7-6	CASSSLAGGPYEQFF
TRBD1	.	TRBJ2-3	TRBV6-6	CASRDTGGTDTQYF
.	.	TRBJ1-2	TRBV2	CASSEQGNYGYTF
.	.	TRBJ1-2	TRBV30	CAWRLMAGHPDYGYTF
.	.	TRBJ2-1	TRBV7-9	CASSLGEGWENNEQFF
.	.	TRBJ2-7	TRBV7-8	CASSQDERGGSYEQYF
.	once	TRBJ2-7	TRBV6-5	CASSLDRDYYEQYF
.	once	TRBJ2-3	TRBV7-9	CASSPRDPKSAQYF
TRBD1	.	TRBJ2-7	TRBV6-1	CASSALPGQVREQYF
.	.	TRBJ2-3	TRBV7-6	CASSPRGGTLTDTQYF
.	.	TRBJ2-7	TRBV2	CASGAERYEQYF
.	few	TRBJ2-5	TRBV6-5	CASSYSWDGETQYF
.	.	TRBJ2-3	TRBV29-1	CSVNPGVDTQYF
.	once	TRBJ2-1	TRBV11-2	CASSLDKGSNEQFF
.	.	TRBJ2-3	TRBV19	CASSTRVATSTDTQYF
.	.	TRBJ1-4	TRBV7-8	CASRGPGGEKLFF
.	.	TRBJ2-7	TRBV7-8	CASSLGVEQYF
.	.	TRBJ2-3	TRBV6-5	CASSLTGYTDTQYF